The next 23 T cell receptor beta chains were all read from a single sample in a study of spatial heterogeneity in lung cancer. Specified time point: sample taken at primary tumor resection. Unsorted whole RNA of tumor, nontumor lung or frozen PBMC was sequenced. TCRdb re-called the 5' RACE reads with MiXCR, one entry per CDR3 protein. The sample comprises over 10,000 distinct CDR3 sequences, about 18% of which are singletons, and approximately 52% rests with the top ten. The sequencing used PBMCs, collected at surgery. These receptors were obtained from a male donor with early-stage non-small cell lung cancer.

This clonotype has a count of ten or more. The J gene is TRBJ2-1, the V gene TRBV9; D possibly corresponds to TRBD2 (6 bases). Trimming took off 1 base at V and 3 bases at J, with 17 bases between the two ends. This CDR3 is built from 17 residues. Per the germline V gene, CDR1 is SGDLS and CDR2 is YYNGEE. CDR3 sequence: CASSVTERRDLYNEQFF. Here the CDR3 DNA reads TGTGCCAGCAGCGTAACGGAAAGGAGGGACCTCTACAATGAGCAGTTCTTC. Supplemented by reference TRBV9 and TRBJ2-1, the full variable domain reads DSGVTQTPKHLITATGQRVTLRCSPRSGDLSVYWYQQSLDQGLQFLIQYYNGEERAKGNILERFSAQQFPDLHSELNLSSLELGDSALYFCASSVTERRDLYNEQFFGPGTRLTVL.

This clonotype was seen only a few times. The chain uses TRBV20-1 and TRBJ2-1; D is perhaps TRBD2 (6 bases). From germline, CDR1 is DFQATT and CDR2 SNEGSKA (reference sequence). The CDR3 runs 13 residues. The CDR3 reads CTLPGLAGNEQFF. CDR3 sequence (DNA): TGCACCCTACCGGGACTGGCGGGCAATGAGCAGTTCTTC.

This clonotype was counted only a few times. J is TRBJ2-3 and V is TRBV5-1; possible D gene TRBD2, 6 bases. Trimming stripped 5 bases from V and 3 bases from J, with 22 bases between. The CDR3 runs 17 residues. The germline V gene encodes CDR1 SGHRS and CDR2 YFSETQ. In nucleotides, the CDR3 is TGCGCCAGCAGTCCCCTCCAGCGGGCGGACCTTACAGATACGCAGTATTTT. It yields the protein CASSPLQRADLTDTQYF.

This clonotype appeared a single time. This rearrangement joins TRBV5-6 to TRBJ2-2; TRBD1 might be the D (6 bases). With 0 bases removed from V and 7 bases from J, the gap between germline ends came to 16 bases. Germline lookup yields CDR1 SGHDT and CDR2 YYEEEE. The CDR3 is made up of 16 amino acids. CDR3 nucleotides: TGTGCCAGCAGCTTGGCCGCGACAGGCGCTTTCGGGGAGCTGTTTTTT. This gives the protein CASSLAATGAFGELFF.

DNA of the CDR3: TGCAGCGTTGTCTCTCAGGGTTACACTGAAGCTTTCTTT. Protein: CSVVSQGYTEAFF. The chain couples TRBV29-1 to TRBJ1-1; D is perhaps TRBD1 (5 bases). Trimming shortened V by 4 bases and J by 3 bases, and 12 bases separated the two germline ends. Looked up from germline, CDR1 is SQVTM and CDR2 is ANQGSEA. The CDR3 has 13 amino acids.

This chain uses TRBV20-1 with TRBJ1-3; a possible D gene is TRBD1 (5 bases). The V gene's germline CDR1 is DFQATT and CDR2 SNEGSKA (reference sequence). CDR3 length: 17 amino acids. V shed 3 bases and J shed 0 bases, with 18 bases lying between them. CDR3 in amino acids: CSARSNRQPSSGNTIYF. In DNA form, the CDR3 reads TGCAGTGCTAGGTCCAATCGACAGCCCAGCTCTGGAAACACCATATATTTT.

Remarks on this clonotype: Given a much more abundant clone one base away, this may be a read error. This rearrangement joins TRBV19 to TRBJ2-1; TRBD1 or TRBD2 may be the D gene (5 bases each). Trimming removed 5 bases from V and 8 bases from J, with 19 bases in between. CDR3 length equals 15 residues. Germline CDR1 reads LNHDA; CDR2 reads SQIVND (reference sequence). The CDR3 coding sequence is TGTGCCAGTAGTTTTGGGGCTAGCTTTGACGATGAGCAGTTCTTC. Translating it yields CASSFGASFDDEQFF.

In this sample, this clonotype is medium-sized. CDR3 amino acids: CSVGSGVGNTIYF. In DNA form, the CDR3 reads TGCAGCGTTGGGTCAGGCGTCGGAAACACCATATATTTT. The chain employs TRBV29-1 and TRBJ1-3; D unresolved. V lost 4 bases, J lost 4 bases, and 11 bases lay in between. CDR3 length: 13 amino acids. Germline CDR1 is SQVTM and CDR2 is ANQGSEA. The whole variable domain, remainder taken from reference TRBV29-1 and TRBJ1-3, is SAVISQKPSRDICQRGTSLTIQCQVDSQVTMMFWYRQQPGQSLTLIATANQGSEATYESGFVIDKFPISRPNLTFSTLTVSNMSPEDSSIYLCSVGSGVGNTIYFGEGSWLTVV.

V is TRBV3-1 and J is TRBJ1-1; the D gene is possibly TRBD1 (5 bases). The CDR3 has 16 residues. Germline CDR1 is LGHDT and CDR2 is YNNKEL (reference sequence). With 1 base removed from V and 0 bases from J, the gap between germline ends came to 12 bases. CDR3 in DNA: TGTGCCAGCAGCCAAGGTCGCGGGACGGTGAACACTGAAGCTTTCTTT. This codes for CASSQGRGTVNTEAFF.

In this sample, this clonotype turned up a few times. The chain is built from TRBV7-2 and TRBJ2-7; 15 bases agree with TRBD2. CDR1 and CDR2 (germline): SGHTA, FQGNSA. The CDR3 contains 15 residues. With V trimmed by 5 bases and J by 3 bases, 2 bases remained unmatched. CDR3 residues: CASSRTSGGGYEQYF. The CDR3 DNA reads TGTGCCAGCAGCCGGACTAGCGGGGGGGGCTACGAGCAGTACTTC.

This clonotype counts as large. This sequence joins TRBV7-6 and TRBJ2-3; D call uncertain. The CDR3 consists of 12 residues. CDR1 and CDR2 (germline): SGHVS, FNYEAQ. Trimming removed 2 bases from V and 0 bases from J, with 0 bases in between. The CDR3 region has the DNA TGTGCCAGCAGCTTAAGCACAGATACGCAGTATTTT. This sequence encodes CASSLSTDTQYF.

This clonotype was seen more than once but under ten times. J is TRBJ1-5 and V is TRBV20-1; 9 bases fit TRBD1. After removal of 6 bases from V and 3 bases from J, the junction contained 9 bases not matched to a gene. Germline V CDR1 and CDR2: DFQATT, SNEGSKA (reference sequence). The CDR3 contains 15 residues. CDR3 residues: CSAPPGDRDNQPQHF. For the CDR3, the DNA is TGCAGTGCCCCCCCGGGGGACAGGGACAATCAGCCCCAGCATTTT.

This clonotype was counted ten times or more. Here the CDR3 DNA reads TGCAGCGCCGAACCCCCGTGGGGGAATGAGCAGTTCTTC. Protein sequence: CSAEPPWGNEQFF. V gene TRBV29-1 combines with J gene TRBJ2-1; D tentatively reads TRBD1 or TRBD2 (5 bases each). Deletions cut 7 bases from V and 7 bases from J, with 17 bases between. Germline V gene data show CDR1 as SQVTM and CDR2 as ANQGSEA. The length of the CDR3 is 13 residues.

This chain links TRBV7-9 with TRBJ2-5; 11 bases fit TRBD2. Germline V gene data show CDR1 as SEHNR and CDR2 as FQNEAQ (reference sequence). CDR3 size: 16 residues. V was pared by 1 base and J by 4 bases, with 5 bases of the junction left unmatched. CDR3 in amino acids: CASSLGTLAGAETQYF. CDR3 coding DNA: TGTGCCAGCAGCTTAGGAACACTAGCGGGAGCAGAGACCCAGTACTTC.

The V call is TRBV6-1, the J call TRBJ1-6; 8 bases match TRBD1. Germline loops: CDR1 MNHNS, CDR2 SASEGT. V lost 6 bases and J lost 6; bases outside the gene matches: 4. CDR3 length equals 14 residues. CDR3 amino acids: CASRAGQGNSPLHF. CDR3 DNA sequence: TGTGCCAGCAGGGCAGGACAGGGTAATTCACCCCTCCACTTT.

Concerning this clonotype: A much larger clone sits a single nucleotide away, making a read error possible. This rearrangement joins TRBV7-6 to TRBJ2-3; 7 bases match TRBD1. There are 15 residues in the CDR3. The germline V gene has CDR1 SGHVS and CDR2 FNYEAQ. In nucleotides, the CDR3 is TGTACCAGCAGCTTCGACAGGGCTAGCACAGATACGCAGTATTTT. It specifies CTSSFDRASTDTQYF.

This clonotype was seen ten or more times. The rearrangement uses TRBV27 and TRBJ1-2, with D hard to call. This CDR3 contains 14 residues. Trimming stripped 3 bases from V and 3 bases from J, with 11 bases between. The germline V gene encodes CDR1 MNHEY and CDR2 SMNVEV (reference sequence). The chain's CDR3 is CASSFSQDHYGYTF. The CDR3 coding sequence is TGTGCCAGCAGTTTCTCCCAGGACCACTATGGCTACACCTTC.

This clonotype was picked up many times. This sequence joins TRBV28 and TRBJ2-7; TRBD2 aligns across 10 bases. Germline assignment: CDR1 MDHEN and CDR2 SYDVKM. The CDR3 covers 13 residues. V was pared by 8 bases and J by 2 bases, with 3 bases of the junction left unmatched. CDR3 DNA: TGTGCCAGCGCCCTAGCGGGGGCCTACGAGCAGTACTTC. It encodes CASALAGAYEQYF.

The chain uses TRBV28 and TRBJ2-1, with D uncertain. The ends were cut back, 7 bases at V and 4 bases at J, with 11 bases in the middle. The CDR3 extends over 13 amino acids. Germline V gene data show CDR1 as MDHEN and CDR2 as SYDVKM. CDR3 region: CASTPFGYNEQFF. CDR3 bases: TGTGCCAGCACCCCTTTTGGATACAATGAGCAGTTCTTC.

This clonotype was seen many times. In DNA, the CDR3 is TGTGCCAGCAGTGATGGACGGAGCCGGGAACCCACCGACAATGAGCAGTTCTTC. It yields the protein CASSDGRSREPTDNEQFF. The rearrangement uses TRBV6-4 and TRBJ2-1; perhaps TRBD2 as D (5 bases). V shed 3 bases and J shed 5 bases, with 23 bases lying between them. Germline V lookup: CDR1 MRHNA, CDR2 SNTAGT. The CDR3 runs to 18 residues.

V usage is TRBV19 and J usage is TRBJ1-1; 9 positions agree with TRBD1. CDR1 LNHDA and CDR2 SQIVND come from the germline V gene (reference sequence). There are 15 residues in the CDR3. Trimming cost V 6 bases and J 3 bases; bases outside gene matches: 8. CDR3 protein: CASSTGQGTDTEAFF. CDR3 coding DNA: TGTGCCAGTAGCACGGGACAGGGTACAGACACTGAAGCTTTCTTT.

In this sample, this clonotype turned up many times. This sequence joins TRBV11-2 and TRBJ1-4, with D tentatively TRBD1 (5 bases). Trimming took off 1 base at V and 8 bases at J, with 14 bases between the two ends. The CDR3 runs to 15 residues. Per germline, CDR1 SGHAT and CDR2 FQNNGV. The CDR3 region is CASSLVGTGYEKLFF. In nucleotides, the CDR3 is TGTGCCAGCAGCTTAGTGGGGACCGGATACGAAAAACTGTTTTTT.

Ten or more counts support this clonotype. This chain uses TRBV12-3 or TRBV12-4 with TRBJ2-2, with D perhaps matching TRBD2 (6 bases). CDR3 length: 14 amino acids. Trimming left V 4 bases short and J 5 bases short, with 11 bases between. The CDR3 DNA reads as TGTGCCAGCAGTTCCGGCCGGGAGACCGGGGAGCTGTTTTTT. Translation: CASSSGRETGELFF.